Listed here are 9 T cell receptor beta chains from one sample, sequenced in a study of T cell responses to AZD1222 COVID-19 vaccine. Clones were sequenced by immunoSEQ multiplex PCR, and TCRdb holds only the in-frame ones, with some missing. The sample includes some 99,000 clones, about 88% of them seen just once. Sequenced here: peripheral blood, sampled 28 days after the second AZD1222 dose. These receptors all come from an adult who received the AZD1222 COVID-19 vaccine.

The chain recombines TRBV9 with TRBJ1-2, with D possibly matching TRBD1 (5 bases). V gave up 5 bases and J gave up 4 bases, with 27 bases separating them. Per the germline V gene, CDR1 is SGDLS and CDR2 is YYNGEE. The CDR3 has 18 amino acids. Here the CDR3 DNA reads TGTGCCAGCAGTGATCCTAGGAGGGGCGAGGATATAGCCTATGGCTACACCTTC. Residues: CASSDPRRGEDIAYGYTF.

The chain has TRBV11-2 and TRBJ1-2, with D perhaps TRBD1 (5 bases). Per the germline V gene, CDR1 is SGHAT and CDR2 is FQNNGV. This CDR3 has 14 amino acids. The V and J ends lost 6 bases and 2 bases respectively, with 13 bases between them. CDR3 in amino acids: CASSTEDINYGYTF. The CDR3 coding sequence is TGTGCCAGCAGTACTGAGGACATAAACTATGGCTACACCTTC.

The rearrangement uses TRBV14 and TRBJ2-1, with D perhaps TRBD2 (5 bases). Germline CDR1 reads SGHDN; CDR2 reads FVKESK. V lost 4 bases and J 9 bases, leaving 13 bases between the germline ends. This CDR3 has 13 residues. This CDR3 is CASSRWLEGEQFF. CDR3 coding DNA: TGTGCCAGCAGCCGCTGGTTAGAGGGTGAGCAGTTCTTC.

The chain carries TRBV30 and TRBJ1-3; D gene uncertain. Trimming pared 0 bases from V and 3 bases from J, leaving 6 bases between. This CDR3 comprises 13 residues. The germline gives CDR1 GTSNPN, CDR2 SVGIG (reference sequence). Written as DNA, the CDR3 is TGTGCCTGGAGTGTAGACCGTGGAAACACCATATATTTT. It encodes CAWSVDRGNTIYF.

This clone was found a few times. The chain carries TRBV7-2 and TRBJ2-1; 7 bases line up with TRBD1. V lost 5 bases to trimming and J lost 2 bases; unmatched junction nucleotides: 3. Germline values: CDR1 SGHTA, CDR2 FQGNSA. The CDR3 covers 14 residues. In nucleotides, the CDR3 is TGTGCCAGCAGCCCAGGACAGGCCTACAATGAGCAGTTCTTC. It codes for CASSPGQAYNEQFF.

The V call is TRBV19, the J call TRBJ1-2; 11 bases are shared with TRBD1. This CDR3 contains 15 residues. Germline V gene lookup returns CDR1 LNHDA and CDR2 SQIVND (reference sequence). Unmatched junction bases numbered 7, after V lost 8 bases and J lost 2 bases. The CDR3 bases are TGTGCCAGTGAACCGGGACAGGGGGTAAACTATGGCTACACCTTC. Translation gives CASEPGQGVNYGYTF.

This clone occurred a few times. The gene calls are TRBV7-3 and TRBJ1-1; the D is unclear. V was shortened by 2 bases and J by 1 base, with 5 bases between the two germline ends. Germline-derived CDR1 and CDR2 are SGHTA and FQGTGA. There are 13 residues in the CDR3. CDR3 in DNA: TGTGCCAGCAGCTTATCAGCGAACACTGAAGCTTTCTTT. It specifies CASSLSANTEAFF.

The chain uses TRBV6-5 and TRBJ1-2; TRBD1 might be the D (6 bases). V shed 8 bases and J shed 4 bases, with 11 bases lying between them. The CDR3 length is 12 residues. Germline values: CDR1 MNHEY, CDR2 SVGAGI. The CDR3 DNA reads as TGTGCCAGCCAGGGGCAGGGCTATGGCTACACCTTC. Its translation: CASQGQGYGYTF.

The V gene is TRBV7-9, the J gene TRBJ1-2; D is undetermined. CDR3 length: 12 amino acids. In germline, CDR1 is SEHNR, CDR2 FQNEAQ (reference sequence). Trimming cost V 5 bases and J 8 bases, with 12 bases left between them. CDR3 protein: CASSPNLGGYTF. The CDR3 DNA follows: TGTGCCAGCAGCCCAAACCTGGGGGGCTACACCTTC.